This TCR beta chain derives from a study of response to subunit inactivated influenza vaccine (dated by TCRdb to between 2018 and 2020). About the investigation overall: To follow how T cells responded to a trivalent subunit inactivated influenza vaccine, the researchers relied on deep quantitative profiling of the T cell receptor repertoire.

What the research found in general, with its limitations: It was suggested by the authors that each seasonal influenza vaccination may recruit only a limited number of new T cells.

Points on this clonotype: Its antigen remains undetermined. Qualities for individual bases were not recorded, and no much larger clone is one base off.

Libraries were made using RT-PCR. Sequencing was carried out with an Illumina HiSeq 2500. Through fastp at Q25 and MiXCR, TCRdb rebuilt clones from the public reads, retaining in-frame beta chains. Each entry merges the rows of one CDR3 protein and shows their most common DNA and genes. The sample records hundreds of thousands of distinct CDR3 sequences, around 11% of which are singletons. The ten largest clones take up 11% of the sample. These records were also assigned to another study, of T cells expressing NK-cell markers. Per that second paper: 5'RACE template switching, by which a universal primer site and unique molecular identifiers were added, was used to make TCR beta cDNA libraries. TCR beta-chain repertoires were profiled in sorted CD3+CD56+NKG2C+, CD3+CD56+NKG2C- and CD3+CD56-NKG2C+ T-cell subsets from several donors. Of the eight sequenced donors, seven were found to be HCMV-seropositive and one was found to be HCMV-seronegative. To restrict sorting to alphabetaTCR-expressing T cells, an anti-gammadeltaTCR antibody was added in several experiments. In several donors, the dominant CD3+CD56+NKG2C+ clonotypes were found to rank among the top 10 CD8+ clonotypes and to make up 1.0-7.0% of CD8+ T cells. Those dominant clonotypes were again the most abundant among CD3+CD56-NKG2C+ cells in a handful of donors, at about 28.3-60.1%. It remained unclear whether the expanded NKG2C-expressing T cell clones were specific for HCMV antigens. All eight donors whose samples were sequenced were randomly selected healthy volunteers, three of them men and five women. HCMV-specific IgG was detected in serum with a commercial ELISA kit to determine HCMV serostatus. Ficoll density gradient centrifugation was used to isolate peripheral blood mononuclear cells from blood. For several donors, bulk peripheral blood T-cell repertoires were also sequenced from unsorted PBMC. cDNA synthesis was primed from the TCR beta constant segment and was followed by two successive PCR amplification steps. The libraries were sequenced on Illumina HiSeq 2000/2500, MiSeq or NextSeq, producing 2 x 150 bp reads. MIGEC handled demultiplexing of the reads and grouping by UMI, while MiTCR was used to assemble and quantify clonotypes. To exclude erroneous sequences, only TCR cDNA sequences supported by at least two reads were retained. The tcR package was used for downstream repertoire analysis, and clonotypes were matched across fractions by CDR3 nucleotide sequence plus V segment. Antigen specificity was annotated against VDJdb with VDJmatch, allowing one amino acid substitution in CDR3.

The specimen was PBMCs from blood, collected on the day of vaccination. This receptor was identified in a middle-aged man who received an inactivated influenza vaccine. Donor details come from another sample of the same person, matched by shared clones.

CDR3 protein: CASSLGRGPIGTGELFF. The nucleotide sequence reads as follows: TGTGCCAGCAGCTTGGGGCGGGGGCCCATCGGCACCGGGGAGCTGTTTTTT. In this chain, TRBV7-9 is recombined with TRBJ2-2, with a tentative D gene TRBD2 over 7 matching bases. The CDR3 holds 17 amino acids from the cysteine to the phenylalanine. Left in the record is the CDR3 DNA by itself, 51 bases read in frame from the first base. Relative to germline, V is 3 bases shorter and J is 4 bases shorter, with 18 bases between their ends. From the germline V gene (reference sequence), CDR1 is SEHNR and CDR2 is FQNEAQ.